This entry lists 32 T cell receptor beta chains sequenced from one sample in a study of CD8 T cells in Susac syndrome. Roughly 0.5 to 1 ug RNA was reverse transcribed with random hexamers. Each CDR3 protein gets one entry after TCRdb re-called the immunoSEQ multiplex PCR reads with MiXCR. There are about 140,000 distinct CDR3 sequences in the sample; approximately 95% occur only once, and less than 0.085% lies in the top ten. The sample consisted of CD4+ T cells from PBMCs. These TCRs come from a human donor with Susac syndrome.

This chain uses TRBV28 with TRBJ2-1, with D tentatively TRBD1 (6 bases). The germline gives CDR1 MDHEN, CDR2 SYDVKM. Between the trimmed V and J ends, which lost 6 bases and 11 bases, there was a span of 11 bases. The CDR3 is 11 amino acids. CDR3 DNA sequence: TGTGCCAGCAGGGACGGGACACAGCAGTTCTTC. Translation: CASRDGTQQFF.

This chain uses TRBV28 with TRBJ2-4, with D possibly matching TRBD2 (6 bases). Trimming took 6 bases from V and 1 from J, leaving 16 bases between them. The CDR3 sequence is 16 residues long. The germline CDR1 and CDR2 sequences are MDHEN and SYDVKM. CDR3 region: CASREGPHRAKNIQYF. DNA of the CDR3: TGTGCCAGCAGGGAGGGACCCCACCGGGCCAAAAACATTCAGTACTTC.

V and J are TRBV12-3 or TRBV12-4 and TRBJ2-7; 10 bases map to TRBD1. This CDR3 contains 14 residues. The trim removed 6 bases at V and 3 bases at J, leaving 5 bases unmatched. CDR3 amino acids: CASREDRGDYEQYF. Here the CDR3 DNA reads TGTGCCAGCAGGGAGGACAGGGGGGACTACGAGCAGTACTTC.

This clonotype appeared a single time. CDR3 loop: CSAQTGETQYF. CDR3 bases: TGCAGTGCCCAGACGGGAGAGACCCAGTACTTC. J is TRBJ2-5 and V is TRBV20-1; D is unclear. V gave up 6 bases and J gave up 4 bases, with 9 bases separating them. This CDR3 is 11 amino acids long. Germline loops: CDR1 DFQATT, CDR2 SNEGSKA (reference sequence).

Written as DNA, the CDR3 is TGCAGTGCTAGAAAACAGGAGCATGAAAAACTGTTTTTT. The encoded protein is CSARKQEHEKLFF. The chain links TRBV20-1 to TRBJ1-4; TRBD1 is a possible D gene (5 bases). V gave up 2 bases and J gave up 6 bases, with 10 bases separating them. Germline CDR1 reads DFQATT; CDR2 reads SNEGSKA (reference sequence). The length of the CDR3 is 13 residues.

V gene TRBV7-3 combines with J gene TRBJ2-1; 8 bases line up with TRBD2. The germline V gene has CDR1 SGHTA and CDR2 FQGTGA. V was clipped by 2 bases and J by 6 bases; unmatched bases: 6. The CDR3 runs to 15 residues. As DNA, the CDR3 is TGTGCCAGCAGCTTAGGTAGCGGGACCCCCAATGAGCAGTTCTTC. Protein: CASSLGSGTPNEQFF.

The genes are TRBV29-1 and TRBJ2-3; D gene uncertain. This CDR3 contains 14 residues. Trimming took 6 bases from V and 2 from J, leaving 15 bases between them. Germline CDR1 SQVTM, CDR2 ANQGSEA. The CDR3, as DNA: TGCAGCGTACAGTTTGGGGTAAACACAGATACGCAGTATTTT. It is translated as CSVQFGVNTDTQYF.

The V and J genes are TRBV6-5 and TRBJ1-2; TRBD1 agrees at 10 bases. In germline, CDR1 is MNHEY, CDR2 SVGAGI. V shed 5 bases, J shed 8 bases, and the junction held 8 bases outside the gene matches. The CDR3 contains 14 residues. CDR3 protein: CASSPGQGFFGYTF. DNA for the CDR3: TGTGCCAGCAGTCCGGGACAGGGGTTCTTCGGCTACACCTTC.

The J gene is TRBJ1-2, the V gene TRBV6-5; 7 bases map to TRBD1. The CDR3 is 16 residues long. Trimming cost V 0 bases and J 0 bases; bases outside gene matches: 4. Germline CDR1 and CDR2: MNHEY and SVGAGI. CDR3 sequence: CASSYSGGQPNYGYTF. The CDR3 DNA reads as TGTGCCAGCAGTTACTCCGGGGGACAGCCTAACTATGGCTACACCTTC.

This chain links TRBV9 with TRBJ2-7, with 9 bases matching TRBD1. V dropped 3 bases and J dropped 9; count of bases not matched to a gene: 10. The CDR3 totals 14 residues. Germline-derived CDR1 and CDR2 are SGDLS and YYNGEE. The CDR3 nucleotides read TGTGCCAGCAGCGAACTAACCGGGACAGGGTTGCAGTACTTC. Protein product: CASSELTGTGLQYF. The full variable domain, in which reference TRBV9 and TRBJ2-7 provide the parts outside the CDR3, is DSGVTQTPKHLITATGQRVTLRCSPRSGDLSVYWYQQSLDQGLQFLIQYYNGEERAKGNILERFSAQQFPDLHSELNLSSLELGDSALYFCASSELTGTGLQYFGPGTRLTVT.

This chain joins TRBV20-1 and TRBJ2-3; D is undetermined. This CDR3 is built from 12 residues. Germline V lookup: CDR1 DFQATT, CDR2 SNEGSKA (reference sequence). CDR3 sequence: CSLGTSTDTQYF. Written as DNA, the CDR3 is TGCAGCCTTGGAACTAGCACAGATACGCAGTATTTT.

The J gene is TRBJ1-6, the V gene TRBV12-3 or TRBV12-4, with D possibly being TRBD1 (5 bases). This CDR3 is built from 11 residues. Deletions cut 3 bases from V and 13 bases from J, with 7 bases between. The CDR3 loop is CASSFRGPLHF. CDR3 coding DNA: TGTGCCAGCAGTTTCCGGGGGCCCCTCCACTTT.

V and J are TRBV11-2 and TRBJ2-5; D may match TRBD1 or TRBD2 (6 bases each). From germline, CDR1 is SGHAT and CDR2 FQNNGV. Trimming took 5 bases from V and 1 from J, leaving 17 bases between them. This CDR3 has 16 residues. The CDR3 nucleotides are TGTGCCAGCAGCCCCCTAGGGGGGCCTCCCCAAGAGACCCAGTACTTC. Residues: CASSPLGGPPQETQYF. Using reference TRBV11-2 and TRBJ2-5 for the parts outside the CDR3, the full variable domain is EAGVAQSPRYKIIEKRQSVAFWCNPISGHATLYWYQQILGQGPKLLIQFQNNGVVDDSQLPKDRFSAERLKGVDSTLKIQPAKLEDSAVYLCASSPLGGPPQETQYFGPGTRLLVL.

This chain links TRBV5-1 with TRBJ2-7, with TRBD1 identical over 8 bases. The germline V gene has CDR1 SGHRS and CDR2 YFSETQ. Trimming removed 2 bases from V and 5 bases from J; junction bases left unmatched: 6. The CDR3 contains 14 residues. The CDR3 spells CASSFAGGKHEQYF. DNA for the CDR3: TGCGCCAGCAGCTTCGCAGGGGGCAAACACGAGCAGTACTTC.

The chain combines TRBV28 with TRBJ1-5, with D possibly matching TRBD1 (5 bases). Trimming cost V 5 bases and J 2 bases, with 19 bases left between them. Looked up from germline, CDR1 is MDHEN and CDR2 is SYDVKM. The CDR3 is 17 amino acids. Written as DNA, the CDR3 is TGTGCCAGCAGTCAGGGATTTGGGATTGGGGGCAATCAGCCCCAGCATTTT. Amino acid sequence: CASSQGFGIGGNQPQHF. The whole variable domain, filled in from reference TRBV28 and TRBJ1-5, reads DVKVTQSSRYLVKRTGEKVFLECVQDMDHENMFWYRQDPGLGLRLIYFSYDVKMKEKGDIPEGYSVSREKKERFSLILESASTNQTSMYLCASSQGFGIGGNQPQHFGDGTRLSIL.

J is TRBJ2-3 and V is TRBV18; 7 bases match TRBD1. The CDR3 has 16 amino acids. Germline CDR1 reads KGHSH; CDR2 reads LQKENI. V trimming: 4 bases; J trimming: 5 bases; junction bases outside the gene matches: 12. This CDR3 is CASSQQGSHEGDTQYF. CDR3 coding DNA: TGTGCCAGCTCACAACAGGGGAGTCATGAAGGAGATACGCAGTATTTT.

The rearrangement links TRBV29-1 to TRBJ2-5; 8 bases align to TRBD1. V shed 7 bases, J shed 5 bases, and the junction held 9 bases outside the gene matches. This CDR3 spans 13 amino acids. Germline CDR1 SQVTM, CDR2 ANQGSEA. The CDR3 bases are TGCAGCGCCTGGACAGGGTCTGGGGAGACCCAGTACTTC. It specifies CSAWTGSGETQYF.

Here the CDR3 reads CASSTSDRGGIEAFF. CDR3 coding DNA: TGTGCCAGCAGCACTTCTGACAGGGGGGGCATTGAAGCTTTCTTT. This chain links TRBV7-9 with TRBJ1-1, with 9 positions matching TRBD1. The CDR3 runs 15 residues. V was clipped by 5 bases and J by 7 bases; unmatched bases: 11. Germline CDR1 reads SEHNR; CDR2 reads FQNEAQ (reference sequence).

The chain links TRBV18 to TRBJ2-7; tentatively, D is TRBD1 or TRBD2 (5 bases each). The V gene's germline CDR1 is KGHSH and CDR2 LQKENI. The CDR3 loop spans 13 amino acids. V lost 6 bases to trimming and J lost 5 bases, with 14 bases between them. CDR3 amino acids: CASSPGTADEQYF. CDR3 in DNA: TGTGCCAGCTCCCCCGGGACCGCGGACGAGCAGTACTTC.

V gene TRBV28 combines with J gene TRBJ2-7; the D call may be TRBD1 or TRBD2 (5 bases each). V gave up 11 bases and J gave up 3 bases, with 17 bases separating them. This CDR3 comprises 13 residues. CDR1 is MDHEN and CDR2 is SYDVKM in the germline V gene. CDR3 sequence reads: CAVGQKGSYEQYF. The DNA of the CDR3 is TGTGCCGTGGGCCAAAAGGGGAGCTACGAGCAGTACTTC.

This CDR3 is CSAGSGNTEAFF. The CDR3 DNA reads TGCAGCGCCGGGAGTGGAAACACTGAAGCTTTCTTT. The chain carries TRBV29-1 and TRBJ1-1; D not certain. Trimming stripped 7 bases from V and 2 bases from J, with 11 bases between. CDR1 is SQVTM, CDR2 ANQGSEA, per germline. This CDR3 spans 12 amino acids.

This chain joins TRBV7-9 and TRBJ2-1; D not resolved. The CDR3 is 12 amino acids. V was pared by 5 bases and J by 7 bases, with 9 bases between. Germline CDR1 SEHNR, CDR2 FQNEAQ (reference sequence). The CDR3 nucleotides are TGTGCCAGCAGCCCGATACAAAATGAGCAGTTCTTC. This gives the protein CASSPIQNEQFF.

This clonotype was seen once. The CDR3 region is CASSLGTFTDTQYF. The CDR3 DNA sequence: TGTGCCAGCAGCTTGGGGACTTTCACAGATACGCAGTATTTT. V is TRBV7-3 and J is TRBJ2-3; D is possibly TRBD2 (6 bases). The CDR3 contains 14 residues. Trimming took 3 bases from V and 2 from J, leaving 9 bases between them. CDR1 and CDR2 from the germline V gene are SGHTA and FQGTGA.

The J gene is TRBJ2-7, the V gene TRBV29-1; no clear D gene. This CDR3 contains 11 residues. Germline CDR1 and CDR2: SQVTM and ANQGSEA. Deletions cut 4 bases from V and 1 base from J, with 5 bases between. The CDR3 protein is CSVGESYEQYF. CDR3 sequence (DNA): TGCAGCGTTGGCGAGTCCTACGAGCAGTACTTC.

The chain recombines TRBV18 with TRBJ2-3; 10 bases agree with TRBD1. The CDR3 runs to 15 residues. V shed 4 bases and J 5 bases; nucleotides not matched to a gene: 6. CDR1 is KGHSH and CDR2 is LQKENI in the germline V gene. The CDR3 region is CASSQGQGSGDTQYF. The DNA of the CDR3 is TGTGCCAGCTCACAGGGACAGGGGTCCGGAGATACGCAGTATTTT.

The V gene is TRBV28, the J gene TRBJ1-2, with D perhaps TRBD1 (5 bases). The germline V gene encodes CDR1 MDHEN and CDR2 SYDVKM. Trimming took off 7 bases at V and 4 bases at J, with 13 bases between the two ends. The CDR3 is 13 residues long. The DNA of the CDR3 is TGTGCCAGCACCATTGAGGGGAGCTATGGCTACACCTTC. The encoded protein is CASTIEGSYGYTF.

The rearrangement uses TRBV28 and TRBJ1-5; 10 bases map to TRBD1. CDR1 and CDR2 from the germline V gene are MDHEN and SYDVKM. The CDR3 is made up of 15 amino acids. Unmatched junction bases numbered 6, after V lost 6 bases and J lost 4 bases. CDR3 sequence reads: CASSLDRGRNQPQHF. CDR3 coding DNA: TGTGCCAGCAGCCTAGACAGGGGGCGGAATCAGCCCCAGCATTTT.

The chain combines TRBV10-2 with TRBJ2-7, with D possibly matching TRBD2 (5 bases). V shed 2 bases and J shed 2 bases, with 10 bases lying between them. The CDR3 is made up of 14 amino acids. The germline CDR1 and CDR2 sequences are WSHSY and SAAADI. The CDR3 reads CASSENSGPYEQYF. CDR3 in DNA: TGCGCCAGCAGTGAGAACAGCGGCCCCTACGAGCAGTACTTC.

This chain joins TRBV15 and TRBJ1-2, with D possibly TRBD1 on 6 matching bases. The germline gives CDR1 LNHNV, CDR2 YYDKDF (reference sequence). V was cut by 0 bases and J by 4 bases, with 12 bases left in between. The length of the CDR3 is 15 residues. The CDR3 spells CATSRDAGVPYGYTF. DNA of the CDR3: TGTGCCACCAGCAGAGATGCAGGGGTTCCCTATGGCTACACCTTC.

By share, this clonotype ranks as medium-sized. The junction differs from germline at one of its ends, possibly a read error. The chain uses TRBV5-1 and TRBJ2-5; D not resolved. CDR3 length: 11 amino acids. Germline values: CDR1 SGHRS, CDR2 YFSETQ. The CDR3: CASSLQETQYF. CDR3 coding DNA: TGTGCCAGCAGTCTACAAGAGACCCAGTACTTC.

The J gene is TRBJ2-6, the V gene TRBV9, with D possibly matching TRBD2 (5 bases). V lost 2 bases, J lost 0 bases, and 9 bases lay in between. Germline V gene sequence: CDR1 SGDLS, CDR2 YYNGEE. CDR3 length: 16 residues. DNA for the CDR3: TGTGCCAGCAGCGTGGGAGCAACCTCTGGGGCCAACGTCCTGACTTTC. It codes for CASSVGATSGANVLTF. Combining the CDR3 with reference TRBV9 and TRBJ2-6 gives the whole variable domain DSGVTQTPKHLITATGQRVTLRCSPRSGDLSVYWYQQSLDQGLQFLIQYYNGEERAKGNILERFSAQQFPDLHSELNLSSLELGDSALYFCASSVGATSGANVLTFGAGSRLTVL.

The J gene is TRBJ2-7, the V gene TRBV29-1, with TRBD1 identical over 8 bases. V was clipped by 6 bases and J by 1 base; unmatched bases: 5. The CDR3 has 13 amino acids. Germline assignment: CDR1 SQVTM and CDR2 ANQGSEA. CDR3 region: CSVGGQGSYEQYF. For the CDR3, the DNA is TGCAGCGTCGGCGGACAGGGTTCCTACGAGCAGTACTTC.